The T cell receptor (beta chain) described here comes from a study of spatial heterogeneity in lung cancer. The CDR3 contains 14 residues. The germline V gene encodes CDR1 SGHNT and CDR2 YYREEE (reference sequence). After removal of 4 bases from V and 6 bases from J, the junction contained 7 bases not matched to a gene. TCRdb re-called the 5' RACE reads through MiXCR, storing one row per CDR3 protein. The profile covers tens of thousands of distinct CDR3 sequences, with 7% to 9% appearing a single time and less than 9% taken by the ten largest. Time point of the sample: sample taken at primary tumor resection. Frozen PBMC, nontumor lung or tumor provided whole RNA, which was sequenced unsorted. Samples were donated by 72 untreated early-stage non-small cell lung cancer patients. This clonotype occurred a few times.

The V gene is TRBV5-4, the J gene TRBJ2-7; 10 nucleotides align to TRBD1. This clonotype was sampled from a male donor with early-stage non-small cell lung cancer. The sequencing here drew on PBMCs, taken at surgery. The CDR3 region is CASSLVRTGGEQYF. The CDR3 DNA is TGTGCCAGCAGCCTCGTTAGGACAGGGGGCGAGCAGTACTTC.